One and the same sample provided the 26 T cell receptor beta chains below, sequenced in a study of T cell responses to AZD1222 COVID-19 vaccine. Libraries were prepared by immunoSEQ multiplex PCR; TCRdb keeps only in-frame clonotypes and omits some of them. The sample has around 140,000 clones; roughly 87% are singletons. The sample here was peripheral blood, taken on day 0 of AZD1222 vaccination. The receptor set was obtained from an adult in good health.

The CDR3 sequence: CASSYSKVRASEQYF. CDR3 bases: TGTGCCAGCAGTTACTCGAAGGTCAGGGCAAGCGAGCAGTACTTC. The chain combines TRBV6-5 with TRBJ2-7, with D maybe TRBD1 (5 bases). The CDR3 sequence is 15 residues long. Germline V gene lookup returns CDR1 MNHEY and CDR2 SVGAGI. Trimming stripped 0 bases from V and 6 bases from J, with 15 bases between.

This chain connects TRBV6-1 to TRBJ2-3; D not certain. Deletions cut 3 bases from V and 1 base from J, with 8 bases between. The germline CDR1 and CDR2 sequences are MNHNS and SASEGT. The CDR3 is made up of 14 amino acids. CDR3 amino acids: CASSDRRGTDTQYF. The DNA for the CDR3 is TGTGCCAGCAGTGATCGGCGCGGCACAGATACGCAGTATTTT.

The chain employs TRBV9 and TRBJ1-1, with D possibly matching TRBD1 (6 bases). Germline V lookup: CDR1 SGDLS, CDR2 YYNGEE. The CDR3 runs 15 residues. V dropped 4 bases and J dropped 1 base, with 14 bases sitting between them. Written as DNA, the CDR3 is TGTGCCAGCAGCTATTCAGGGGCCGAGAACACTGAAGCTTTCTTT. As protein: CASSYSGAENTEAFF.

The chain combines TRBV5-4 with TRBJ2-5; D gene ambiguous. This CDR3 has 13 amino acids. Deletions cut 4 bases from V and 1 base from J, with 8 bases between. CDR1 SGHNT and CDR2 YYREEE come from the germline V gene (reference sequence). The CDR3 loop reads CASSPRLQETQYF. The CDR3 DNA sequence: TGTGCCAGCAGCCCCCGACTCCAAGAGACCCAGTACTTC.

V is TRBV7-9 and J is TRBJ2-3; perhaps TRBD1 as D (5 bases). Deletions cut 5 bases from V and 0 bases from J, with 18 bases between. Germline CDR1 SEHNR, CDR2 FQNEAQ (reference sequence). The CDR3 is made up of 17 amino acids. CDR3: CASSLRGGAVSTDTQYF. DNA for the CDR3: TGTGCCAGCAGCCTCCGAGGTGGGGCGGTTAGCACAGATACGCAGTATTTT.

The CDR3 here is CASSFSSGGSYEQYF. Written as DNA, the CDR3 is TGTGCCAGCAGCTTTTCTAGCGGGGGAAGCTACGAGCAGTACTTC. The V and J genes are TRBV11-2 and TRBJ2-7, with 10 bases aligning to TRBD2. Germline V CDR1 and CDR2: SGHAT, FQNNGV. There are 15 residues in the CDR3. After removal of 3 bases from V and 3 bases from J, the junction contained 5 bases not matched to a gene.

This clone was seen only once. This chain uses TRBV7-2 with TRBJ2-2; no clear D. Germline CDR1 SGHTA, CDR2 FQGNSA. The germline V and J ends were trimmed by 3 bases and 6 bases, with 11 bases remaining between them. This CDR3 comprises 14 residues. In DNA form, the CDR3 reads TGTGCCAGCAGCTTGGATCGAAGGGCCGGGGAGCTGTTTTTT. Translated: CASSLDRRAGELFF. The full variable domain, completed using reference TRBV7-2 and TRBJ2-2, is GAGVSQSPSNKVTEKGKDVELRCDPISGHTALYWYRQSLGQGLEFLIYFQGNSAPDKSGLPSDRFSAERTGGSVSTLTIQRTQQEDSAVYLCASSLDRRAGELFFGEGSRLTVL.

This chain uses TRBV6-2 or TRBV6-3 with TRBJ2-3, with 10 bases fitting TRBD2. Trimming cost V 5 bases and J 3 bases; bases outside gene matches: 14. Germline V gene sequence: CDR1 MNHEY, CDR2 SVGEGT. The CDR3 loop spans 18 amino acids. The CDR3 bases are TGTGCCAGCAGTACTCTAGCGGGAGAGTTTTTGGGAACAGATACGCAGTATTTT. Amino acid sequence: CASSTLAGEFLGTDTQYF.

This clone has a count of ten or more. This chain joins TRBV19 and TRBJ2-7; maybe TRBD1 (5 bases). V lost 5 bases to trimming and J lost 5 bases, with 16 bases between them. The germline CDR1 and CDR2 sequences are LNHDA and SQIVND (reference sequence). The CDR3 is 14 residues long. Written as DNA, the CDR3 is TGTGCCAGTAGTGACAAGGGGTGGATGGACGAGCAGTACTTC. Protein product: CASSDKGWMDEQYF.

The chain combines TRBV4-2 with TRBJ2-6, with D unresolved. Trimming stripped 0 bases from V and 2 bases from J, with 8 bases between. CDR1 is LGHNA, CDR2 YNFKEQ, per germline. The CDR3 has 16 amino acids. The CDR3, as DNA: TGTGCCAGCAGCCAAGATGAGTCAACTGGGGCCAACGTCCTGACTTTC. Translated: CASSQDESTGANVLTF.

The chain combines TRBV9 with TRBJ2-7; TRBD1 aligns across 8 bases. The germline V gene encodes CDR1 SGDLS and CDR2 YYNGEE. The CDR3 extends over 13 amino acids. V lost 3 bases to trimming and J lost 5 bases; unmatched junction nucleotides: 4. The CDR3 DNA reads as TGTGCCAGCAGCGGGACAGGGCGGAACGAGCAGTACTTC. It yields the protein CASSGTGRNEQYF.

The chain is built from TRBV7-8 and TRBJ2-1; 9 bases fit TRBD1. J gave up 1 base and V 7 bases, and 17 bases lay outside the gene matches. The germline V gene encodes CDR1 SGHVS and CDR2 FQNEAQ. The CDR3 is 19 residues long. The CDR3 here is CASTMGAGQGGLSYNEQFF. The CDR3, as DNA: TGTGCCAGCACCATGGGAGCGGGACAGGGAGGTTTATCCTACAATGAGCAGTTCTTC.

CDR3 in amino acids: CASSWGGRGSHEQYF. The CDR3 DNA sequence: TGTGCCAGCAGCTGGGGGGGACGGGGGTCCCACGAGCAGTACTTC. The rearrangement links TRBV5-6 to TRBJ2-7; 7 bases match TRBD2. This CDR3 is built from 15 residues. Trimming took 3 bases from V and 5 from J; bases not matched to a gene: 11. Looked up from germline, CDR1 is SGHDT and CDR2 is YYEEEE.

The chain employs TRBV4-1 and TRBJ2-3, with a tentative D call TRBD2 (6 bases). Trimming pared 1 base from V and 4 bases from J, leaving 12 bases between. Germline V CDR1 and CDR2: MGHRA, YSYEKL. CDR3 size: 15 residues. Here the CDR3 DNA reads TGCGCCAGCAGCCAAGCCGGGACTTTCGCAGATACGCAGTATTTT. It codes for CASSQAGTFADTQYF.

CDR3 amino acids: CATSAANYGYTF. As DNA, the CDR3 is TGTGCCACCAGCGCGGCTAACTATGGCTACACCTTC. The chain carries TRBV24-1 and TRBJ1-2; no firm D call. V lost 7 bases, J lost 0 bases, and 5 bases lay in between. CDR1 KGHDR and CDR2 SFDVKD come from the germline V gene. This CDR3 contains 12 residues.

This rearrangement joins TRBV28 to TRBJ1-1, with 8 bases matching TRBD1. The CDR3 has 14 amino acids. Losses at the gene ends were 6 bases for V and 10 bases for J; bases not matched to a gene: 13. Germline CDR1 reads MDHEN; CDR2 reads SYDVKM. The CDR3 spells CASSSGGAVGGAFF. Written as DNA, the CDR3 is TGTGCCAGCAGCTCAGGGGGCGCAGTCGGGGGAGCTTTCTTT.

The chain recombines TRBV28 with TRBJ1-1, with D maybe TRBD1 (6 bases). V lost 4 bases to trimming and J lost 7 bases, with 13 bases between them. This CDR3 is 13 amino acids long. In germline, CDR1 is MDHEN, CDR2 SYDVKM. The CDR3 protein is CASSSTGRGEAFF. The CDR3 coding sequence is TGTGCCAGCAGTTCCACAGGGAGGGGTGAAGCTTTCTTT. Full variable domain (remainder filled in from reference TRBV28 and TRBJ1-1): DVKVTQSSRYLVKRTGEKVFLECVQDMDHENMFWYRQDPGLGLRLIYFSYDVKMKEKGDIPEGYSVSREKKERFSLILESASTNQTSMYLCASSSTGRGEAFFGQGTRLTVV.

The chain uses TRBV28 and TRBJ2-3, with D tentatively TRBD1 (6 bases). This CDR3 contains 13 residues. Trimming took 6 bases from V and 0 from J, leaving 7 bases between them. Germline V gives CDR1 MDHEN, CDR2 SYDVKM. The CDR3 reads CASRGASTDTQYF. In DNA, the CDR3 is TGTGCCAGCAGGGGGGCGAGCACAGATACGCAGTATTTT.

The chain couples TRBV28 to TRBJ1-2; D is unclear. With 1 base removed from V and 4 bases from J, the gap between germline ends came to 10 bases. The CDR3 has 14 amino acids. The germline CDR1 and CDR2 sequences are MDHEN and SYDVKM. CDR3 sequence: CASSLYQRFYGYTF. CDR3 bases: TGTGCCAGCAGTTTATATCAGCGGTTCTATGGCTACACCTTC.

The chain recombines TRBV29-1 with TRBJ2-1; TRBD2 matches 12 bases. V shed 4 bases and J 2 bases; nucleotides not matched to a gene: 9. CDR1 is SQVTM and CDR2 is ANQGSEA in the germline V gene. CDR3 size: 17 residues. As DNA, the CDR3 is TGCAGCGTTGCTGGACTAGCGGGACAAGGACCCTACAATGAGCAGTTCTTC. Amino acids: CSVAGLAGQGPYNEQFF.

The chain links TRBV28 to TRBJ2-5; 10 bases fit TRBD2. The trim removed 6 bases at V and 5 bases at J, leaving 6 bases unmatched. CDR3 length equals 14 residues. CDR1 and CDR2 (germline): MDHEN, SYDVKM. CDR3 DNA sequence: TGTGCCAGCAGAGCCGGGACTAGCGATGAGACCCAGTACTTC. Protein: CASRAGTSDETQYF.

As DNA, the CDR3 is TGTGCCAGCAGTTTAAGGCGGGCGGGAGGCACTGAAGCTTTCTTT. Translating gives CASSLRRAGGTEAFF. The chain couples TRBV28 to TRBJ1-1; D ambiguous. Per germline, CDR1 MDHEN and CDR2 SYDVKM. The CDR3 consists of 15 residues. Trimming removed 2 bases from V and 4 bases from J, with 14 bases in between. Looking up the rest from reference TRBV28 and TRBJ1-1 gives the full variable domain: DVKVTQSSRYLVKRTGEKVFLECVQDMDHENMFWYRQDPGLGLRLIYFSYDVKMKEKGDIPEGYSVSREKKERFSLILESASTNQTSMYLCASSLRRAGGTEAFFGQGTRLTVV.

The chain couples TRBV5-6 to TRBJ2-7; 8 bases match TRBD1. The CDR3 has 12 amino acids. Germline CDR1 SGHDT, CDR2 YYEEEE. Germline trimming cut 2 bases from V and 7 bases from J; bases unmatched to any gene: 2. The CDR3 protein is CASSLRQGEQYF. The CDR3 region has the DNA TGTGCCAGCAGCTTACGACAGGGGGAGCAGTACTTC.

This chain links TRBV19 with TRBJ1-2; 9 bases map to TRBD1. Germline lookup yields CDR1 LNHDA and CDR2 SQIVND (reference sequence). The CDR3 is 15 amino acids. V was clipped by 6 bases and J by 2 bases; unmatched bases: 7. The CDR3 here is CASSTGGTTNYGYTF. CDR3 nucleotide sequence: TGTGCCAGTAGCACAGGGGGCACGACAAACTATGGCTACACCTTC. Supplemented by reference TRBV19 and TRBJ1-2, the full variable domain reads DGGITQSPKYLFRKEGQNVTLSCEQNLNHDAMYWYRQDPGQGLRLIYYSQIVNDFQKGDIAEGYSVSREKKESFPLTVTSAQKNPTAFYLCASSTGGTTNYGYTFGSGTRLTVV.

The chain is built from TRBV5-8 and TRBJ2-7; the D is unclear. Germline values: CDR1 SGHTS, CDR2 YDEGEE. V was clipped by 6 bases and J by 1 base, with 14 bases between them. The CDR3 consists of 14 residues. The CDR3 bases are TGTGCCAGCATAGTTTTGACGGGTTCCTACGAGCAGTACTTC. This encodes CASIVLTGSYEQYF. The full variable domain, in which reference TRBV5-8 and TRBJ2-7 provide the parts outside the CDR3, is EAGVTQSPTHLIKTRGQQATLRCSPISGHTSVYWYQQALGLGLQFLLWYDEGEERNRGNFPPRFSGRQFPNYSSELNVNALELEDSALYLCASIVLTGSYEQYFGPGTRLTVT.

The chain couples TRBV21-1 to TRBJ2-7. TRBV21-1 corresponds to a pseudogene. The CDR3 consists of 13 residues. DNA for the CDR3: TGTGCCAGCAGCAAAGAGGAATCCTACGAGCAGTACTTC. As protein: CASSKEESYEQYF.